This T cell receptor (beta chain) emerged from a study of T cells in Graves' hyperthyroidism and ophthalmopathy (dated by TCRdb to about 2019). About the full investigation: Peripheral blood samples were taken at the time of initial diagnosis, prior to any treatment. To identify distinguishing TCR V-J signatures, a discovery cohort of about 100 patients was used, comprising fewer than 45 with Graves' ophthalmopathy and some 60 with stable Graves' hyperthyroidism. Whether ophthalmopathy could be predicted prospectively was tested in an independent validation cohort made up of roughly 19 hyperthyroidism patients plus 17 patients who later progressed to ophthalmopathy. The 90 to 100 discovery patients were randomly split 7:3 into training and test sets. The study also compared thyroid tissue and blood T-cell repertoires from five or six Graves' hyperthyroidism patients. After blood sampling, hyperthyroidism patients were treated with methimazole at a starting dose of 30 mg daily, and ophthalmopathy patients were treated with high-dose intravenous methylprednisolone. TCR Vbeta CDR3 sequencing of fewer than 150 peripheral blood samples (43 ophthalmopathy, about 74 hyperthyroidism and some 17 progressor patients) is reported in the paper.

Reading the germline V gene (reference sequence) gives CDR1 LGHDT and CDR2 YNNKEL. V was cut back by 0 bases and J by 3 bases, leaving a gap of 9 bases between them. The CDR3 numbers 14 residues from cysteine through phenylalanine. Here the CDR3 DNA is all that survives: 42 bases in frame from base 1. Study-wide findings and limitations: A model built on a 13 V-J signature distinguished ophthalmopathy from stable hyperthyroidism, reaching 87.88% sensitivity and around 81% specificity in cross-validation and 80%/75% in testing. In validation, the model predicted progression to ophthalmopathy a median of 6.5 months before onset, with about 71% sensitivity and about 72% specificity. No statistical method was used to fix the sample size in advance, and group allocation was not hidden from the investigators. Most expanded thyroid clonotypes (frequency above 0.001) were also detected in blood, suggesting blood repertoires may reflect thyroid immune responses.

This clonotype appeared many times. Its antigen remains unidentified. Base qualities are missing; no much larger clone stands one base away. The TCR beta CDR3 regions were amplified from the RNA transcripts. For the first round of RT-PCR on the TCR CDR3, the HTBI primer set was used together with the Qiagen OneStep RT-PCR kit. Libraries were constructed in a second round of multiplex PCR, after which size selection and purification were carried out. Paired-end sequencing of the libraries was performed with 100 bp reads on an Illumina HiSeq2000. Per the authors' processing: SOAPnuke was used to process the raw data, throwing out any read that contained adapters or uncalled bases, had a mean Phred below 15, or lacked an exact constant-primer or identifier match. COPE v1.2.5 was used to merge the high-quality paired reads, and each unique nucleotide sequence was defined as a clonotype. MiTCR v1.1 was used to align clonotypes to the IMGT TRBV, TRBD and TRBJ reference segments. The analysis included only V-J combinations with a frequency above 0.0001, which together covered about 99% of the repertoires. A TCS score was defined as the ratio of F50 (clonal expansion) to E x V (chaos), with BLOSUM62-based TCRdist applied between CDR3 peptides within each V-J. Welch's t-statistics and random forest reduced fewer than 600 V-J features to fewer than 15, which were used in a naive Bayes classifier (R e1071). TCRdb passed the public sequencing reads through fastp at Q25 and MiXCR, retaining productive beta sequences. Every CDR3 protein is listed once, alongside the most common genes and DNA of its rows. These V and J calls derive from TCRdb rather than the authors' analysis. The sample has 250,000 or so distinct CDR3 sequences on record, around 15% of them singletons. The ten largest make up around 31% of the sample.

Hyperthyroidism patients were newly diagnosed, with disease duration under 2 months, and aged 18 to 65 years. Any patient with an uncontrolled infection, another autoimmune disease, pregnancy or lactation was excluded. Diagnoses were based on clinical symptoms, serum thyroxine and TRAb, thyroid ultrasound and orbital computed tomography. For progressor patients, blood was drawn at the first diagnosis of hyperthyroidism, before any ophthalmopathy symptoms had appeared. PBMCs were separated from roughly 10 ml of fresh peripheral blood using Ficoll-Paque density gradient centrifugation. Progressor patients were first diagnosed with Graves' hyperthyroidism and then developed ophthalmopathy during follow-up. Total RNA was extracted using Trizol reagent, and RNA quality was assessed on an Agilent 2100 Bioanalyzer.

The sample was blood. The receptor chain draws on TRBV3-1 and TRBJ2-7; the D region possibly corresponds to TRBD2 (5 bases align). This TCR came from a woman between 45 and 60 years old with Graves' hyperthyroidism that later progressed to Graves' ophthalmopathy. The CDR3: CASSQEGGFYEQYF. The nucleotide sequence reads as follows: TGTGCCAGCAGCCAAGAAGGAGGCTTCTACGAGCAGTACTTC.